Listed below are T cell receptor beta chains from one sample, sequenced in a study of T-cell memory formation after mild COVID-19. From the 5' RACE reads, TCRdb called clonotypes with MiXCR, one entry per CDR3 protein. The data contain approximately 65,000 distinct CDR3 sequences, 16% of them singletons. The specimen was PBMCs or a T cell subset sorted from them (not recorded which). The receptors originated from an adult woman who had mild COVID-19 (a few samples of this study predate the infection). Cell type and time point are not known. The CDR3 runs from the conserved cysteine through the conserved F or W. Each record gives: clone size, J gene, D gene, V gene, CDR3 protein, CDR3 DNA. The D gene is left open where the match is weak. Not all rows give a size; the values are once, few, many and, for expanded clones, a class.

>NA|TRBJ2-1|TRBD2|TRBV6-2/TRBV6-3
CASTLSGGRAEQFF
TGTGCCAGCACCCTCAGCGGCGGGAGGGCAGAGCAGTTCTTC
>few|TRBJ2-1|NA|TRBV7-6
CASSPDQYNEQFF
TGTGCCAGCAGCCCCGACCAATACAATGAGCAGTTCTTC
>NA|TRBJ2-1|TRBD2|TRBV7-8
CASSPTPGLAGGSSYNEQFF
TGTGCCAGCAGCCCCACCCCGGGACTAGCGGGAGGGAGCTCCTACAATGAGCAGTTCTTC
>few|TRBJ2-7|TRBD2|TRBV12-3/TRBV12-4
CASSTLAGGPVYEQYF
TGTGCCAGCAGTACCCTAGCGGGGGGGCCGGTCTACGAGCAGTACTTC
>few|TRBJ2-1|TRBD2|TRBV4-2
CASRLAEGNEQFF
TGTGCCAGCAGACTAGCGGAAGGCAATGAGCAGTTCTTC
>few|TRBJ2-7|TRBD2|TRBV12-3/TRBV12-4
CASSLTSGSGIYEQYF
TGTGCCAGCAGCTTGACTAGCGGGAGCGGTATATACGAGCAGTACTTC
>few|TRBJ2-7|NA|TRBV29-1
CSVPLRWEQYF
TGCAGCGTCCCCCTTAGGTGGGAGCAGTACTTC
>once|TRBJ2-1|NA|TRBV12-3/TRBV12-4
CASSLTPQVEQFF
TGTGCCAGCAGCCTAACTCCCCAGGTTGAGCAGTTCTTC
>NA|TRBJ1-1|NA|TRBV12-3/TRBV12-4
CASSLGPTEAFF
TGTGCCAGCAGTTTAGGTCCGACTGAAGCTTTCTTT
>NA|TRBJ2-7|TRBD1|TRBV7-7
CASSAGQGDYEQYF
TGTGCTAGCAGCGCGGGACAGGGGGACTACGAGCAGTACTTC
>NA|TRBJ1-1|TRBD1|TRBV6-2/TRBV6-3
CATFQGAGEAFF
TGTGCCACCTTCCAGGGGGCTGGTGAAGCTTTCTTT
>NA|TRBJ2-7|NA|TRBV9
CASSVGSGTLDYEQYF
TGTGCCAGCAGCGTAGGGTCCGGGACCCTCGACTACGAGCAGTACTTC
>NA|TRBJ2-3|NA|TRBV20-1
CSASDHTGPSTDTQYF
TGCAGTGCTAGCGATCATACAGGGCCTAGCACAGATACGCAGTATTTT
>few|TRBJ1-1|TRBD1|TRBV29-1
CSVDPTGGYEAFF
TGCAGCGTTGACCCGACAGGGGGCTATGAAGCTTTCTTT
>NA|TRBJ1-2|NA|TRBV4-1
CASSQDGTVYGYTF
TGCGCCAGCAGCCAGGACGGGACGGTCTATGGCTACACCTTC
>NA|TRBJ1-1|TRBD1|TRBV19
CASTSGQGATEAFF
TGTGCCAGTACTTCCGGACAGGGGGCCACTGAAGCTTTCTTT
>few|TRBJ1-6|NA|TRBV12-3/TRBV12-4
CASSTTPGGSPLHF
TGTGCCAGCAGTACCACCCCGGGGGGCTCACCCCTCCACTTT
>few|TRBJ2-1|NA|TRBV6-2/TRBV6-3
CASSYPNEQFF
TGTGCCAGCAGTTACCCTAATGAGCAGTTCTTC
>NA|TRBJ2-5|TRBD2|TRBV10-3
CAISEDSGTSGPQYF
TGTGCCATCAGTGAGGATTCCGGGACTAGCGGGCCCCAGTACTTC
>NA|TRBJ2-7|TRBD1|TRBV6-5
CASSKHWTGGAEIPGEQYF
TGTGCCAGCAGTAAACACTGGACAGGGGGCGCAGAAATTCCGGGGGAGCAGTACTTC
>NA|TRBJ2-2|NA|TRBV9
CASSEFGSNEQVGTGELFF
TGTGCCAGCAGCGAATTTGGGTCAAACGAACAAGTGGGAACCGGGGAGCTGTTTTTT
>few|TRBJ2-7|TRBD1|TRBV4-3
CASSHQDRGHLDEQYF
TGCGCCAGCAGCCATCAGGACAGGGGGCACCTGGACGAGCAGTACTTC
>NA|TRBJ1-2|NA|TRBV29-1
CSVEDTNRVHGYTF
TGCAGCGTTGAAGATACAAACAGGGTCCATGGCTACACCTTC
>NA|TRBJ2-2|NA|TRBV27
CASSLTENTGELFF
TGTGCCAGCAGTTTAACCGAGAACACCGGGGAGCTGTTTTTT
>NA|TRBJ1-2|NA|TRBV7-9
CASSSGTVYGYAF
TGTGCCAGCAGCTCTGGGACGGTTTATGGCTACGCCTTC
>NA|TRBJ2-7|TRBD1|TRBV18
CASSPSRDRTYEQYF
TGTGCCAGCTCACCCTCCCGGGACAGGACCTACGAGCAGTACTTC
>NA|TRBJ1-3|TRBD1|TRBV9
CASSGGQGRPGNTIYF
TGTGCCAGCAGCGGCGGACAGGGGAGGCCTGGAAACACCATATATTTT
>many|TRBJ2-5|TRBD2|TRBV5-1
CASSFGTSIEETQYF
TGCGCCAGCAGCTTCGGGACTAGCATCGAAGAGACCCAGTACTTC
>few|TRBJ1-1|NA|TRBV12-3/TRBV12-4
CASSLLGGDTEAFF
TGTGCCAGCAGTTTACTTGGGGGGGACACTGAAGCTTTCTTT
>few|TRBJ2-5|TRBD2|TRBV27
CASSFAGGQETQYF
TGTGCCAGCAGTTTCGCGGGGGGACAAGAGACCCAGTACTTC
>few|TRBJ2-4|NA|TRBV13
CASSREEGNIQYF
TGTGCCAGCAGCAGGGAGGAGGGGAACATTCAGTACTTC
>NA|TRBJ1-1|NA|TRBV30
CAWSVRAGWSTEAFF
TGTGCCTGGAGTGTTCGGGCTGGGTGGAGCACTGAAGCTTTCTTT